These T cell receptor beta chains were read from a single sample in a study of identical twins. TCRdb called the 5' RACE reads again in MiXCR, with one record for every CDR3 protein. The sample shows roughly 350,000 distinct CDR3 sequences, 12% of them seen only once. In addition, the sample was reused for a study of yellow fever vaccine responses in identical twins.

The sequenced sample was CD8+ T cells sorted from blood. The receptors stem from a woman aged 18-35 years in good health. The CDR3 runs from the conserved cysteine through the conserved F or W. The D gene is left open where the match is weak. Not every row has a clone size; where given, it reads once, few, many or a size class.

d_call cdr3_length j_call v_call clone_size cdr3_aa cdr3_nt
TRBD2 15 TRBJ2-3 TRBV7-9 few CASSSWTSGVDTQYF TGTGCCAGCAGCTCCTGGACTAGCGGGGTGGATACGCAGTATTTT
NA 14 TRBJ2-1 TRBV10-3 NA CAIRPGSLMDEQFF TGTGCCATCAGACCGGGGTCCTTAATGGATGAGCAGTTCTTC
TRBD2 18 TRBJ2-5 TRBV29-1 few CSVEPGTSGGHDRGTQYF TGCAGCGTTGAACCCGGGACTAGCGGGGGACACGATCGGGGGACCCAGTACTTC
NA 15 TRBJ2-5 TRBV27 few CASSLVGGRGETQYF TGTGCCAGCAGTTTAGTGGGGGGACGTGGTGAGACCCAGTACTTC
NA 16 TRBJ2-7 TRBV3-1 NA CASSQEGRGRAYEQYF TGTGCCAGCAGCCAAGAGGGAAGGGGCCGGGCCTACGAGCAGTACTTC
NA 15 TRBJ2-2 TRBV13 NA CASSQGPQVTGELFF TGTGCCAGCAGCCAAGGGCCCCAGGTCACCGGGGAGCTGTTTTTT
NA 14 TRBJ1-2 TRBV28 few CASSFWAVGGGYTF TGTGCCAGCAGTTTCTGGGCCGTCGGGGGTGGCTACACCTTC
NA 16 TRBJ2-2 TRBV7-9 NA CASSYRGRGSPGELFF TGTGCCAGCAGCTATAGAGGTCGGGGTTCCCCCGGGGAGCTGTTTTTT
TRBD2 15 TRBJ2-7 TRBV27 NA CASSLSASGSYEQYF TGTGCCAGCAGTTTATCTGCTAGCGGGAGTTACGAGCAGTACTTC
TRBD2 18 TRBJ2-1 TRBV29-1 NA CSVEDVGTSGGAIGEQFF TGCAGCGTTGAAGATGTCGGGACTAGCGGGGGGGCCATTGGTGAGCAGTTCTTC
NA 13 TRBJ1-5 TRBV12-5 NA CASVLSPSQPQHF TGTGCTAGTGTTTTGTCCCCTAGTCAGCCCCAGCATTTT
TRBD1 14 TRBJ2-5 TRBV12-3/TRBV12-4 NA CASRTADRFGTQYF TGTGCCAGCAGAACAGCGGACAGGTTCGGGACCCAGTACTTC
NA 13 TRBJ2-5 TRBV2 few CASSPGAWETQYF TGTGCCAGCAGCCCTGGGGCCTGGGAGACCCAGTACTTC
NA 13 TRBJ2-7 TRBV7-9 many CASSQGISYEQYF TGTGCCAGCAGCCAGGGAATCTCCTACGAGCAGTACTTC
NA 12 TRBJ2-2 TRBV20-1 NA CSAERITGELFF TGCAGTGCCGAACGAATAACCGGGGAGCTGTTTTTT
NA 13 TRBJ2-3 TRBV4-2 NA CASSQVLADTQYF TGTGCCAGCAGCCAAGTACTGGCAGATACGCAGTATTTT
TRBD2 16 TRBJ2-1 TRBV14 NA CASSPVAGGVQNEQFF TGTGCCAGCAGCCCTGTAGCGGGGGGGGTCCAAAATGAGCAGTTCTTC
NA 15 TRBJ2-1 TRBV3-1 NA CASSQVVTSRDEQFF TGTGCCAGCAGCCAAGTGGTCACTAGCAGGGATGAGCAGTTCTTC
TRBD2 14 TRBJ2-3 TRBV6-2/TRBV6-3 few CASSYSGRPDTQYF TGTGCCAGCAGTTACAGCGGGAGACCAGATACGCAGTATTTT
TRBD1 15 TRBJ2-1 TRBV4-1 NA CASSFGTGFYNEQFF TGCGCCAGCAGCTTCGGGACAGGGTTTTACAATGAGCAGTTCTTC
NA 15 TRBJ1-5 TRBV24-1 many CATSDGSDSNQPQHF TGTGCCACCAGTGATGGGAGCGATAGCAATCAGCCCCAGCATTTT
NA 13 TRBJ2-3 TRBV6-4 many CASSDRSTDTQYF TGTGCCAGCAGTGACCGAAGCACAGATACGCAGTATTTT
NA 13 TRBJ2-2 TRBV11-2 few CASTSGNAGELFF TGTGCCAGCACCTCCGGGAATGCCGGGGAGCTGTTTTTT
NA 13 TRBJ1-1 TRBV19 NA CASSIATGSEAFF TGTGCCAGTAGTATAGCAACCGGATCTGAAGCTTTCTTT
NA 15 TRBJ2-1 TRBV19 few CASSSGSGPYNEQFF TGTGCCAGTAGTTCTGGTAGCGGACCCTACAATGAGCAGTTCTTC
NA 13 TRBJ2-7 TRBV13 NA CASRAPNSYEQYF TGTGCCAGCAGGGCTCCTAACTCCTACGAGCAGTACTTC
NA 14 TRBJ1-6 TRBV7-9 few CASNPGTLYSPLHF TGTGCCAGCAACCCCGGGACGCTTTATTCACCCCTCCACTTT
NA 14 TRBJ2-1 TRBV19 NA CASTARWTYNEQFF TGTGCCAGTACCGCAAGGTGGACCTACAATGAGCAGTTCTTC
TRBD2 14 TRBJ2-1 TRBV4-1 NA CASSQVVRGDEQFF TGCGCCAGCAGCCAAGTCGTCCGGGGGGATGAGCAGTTCTTC
NA 16 TRBJ2-4 TRBV20-1 NA CSARDGVQEAKNIQYF TGCAGTGCTAGAGATGGGGTTCAGGAAGCCAAAAACATTCAGTACTTC
TRBD1 15 TRBJ2-5 TRBV24-1 NA CATSELGQGSETQYF TGTGCCACCAGTGAGCTGGGACAGGGAAGTGAGACCCAGTACTTC
TRBD1 14 TRBJ1-1 TRBV20-1 NA CSARTHRGNTEAFF TGCAGTGCTAGAACGCACAGGGGGAACACTGAAGCTTTCTTT
NA 15 TRBJ2-6 TRBV5-1 NA CASSLAGTGANVLTF TGCGCCAGCAGCTTGGCAGGGACTGGGGCCAACGTCCTGACTTTC
TRBD1 17 TRBJ2-7 TRBV24-1 NA CATSEATGGKMLGEQYF TGTGCCACCAGTGAGGCGACAGGGGGCAAGATGCTGGGAGAGCAGTACTTC
NA 14 TRBJ2-1 TRBV6-2/TRBV6-3 few CASSYVAQDNEQFF TGTGCCAGCAGTTATGTTGCTCAAGACAATGAGCAGTTCTTC
NA 15 TRBJ2-1 TRBV3-1 NA CASCQGAGPYNEQFF TGTGCCAGCTGCCAAGGAGCAGGCCCTTACAATGAGCAGTTCTTC
NA 15 TRBJ2-1 TRBV7-6 once CASSSTGFRFHEQFF TGTGCCAGCAGCTCAACCGGGTTCAGGTTTCATGAGCAGTTCTTC
TRBD2 19 TRBJ2-2 TRBV28 NA CASNPGASGRIINTGELFF TGTGCCAGCAACCCCGGGGCTAGCGGGAGGATTATAAACACCGGGGAGCTGTTTTTT
NA 16 TRBJ2-1 TRBV7-3 NA CASSLGLESSYNEQFF TGTGCCAGCAGCTTAGGGCTGGAGAGCTCCTACAATGAGCAGTTCTTC
TRBD2 15 TRBJ2-7 TRBV14 few CASSQGLAAHYEQYF TGTGCCAGCAGCCAAGGACTAGCGGCACACTACGAGCAGTACTTC
NA 16 TRBJ2-1 TRBV9 NA CASSVASLAIHNEQFF TGTGCCAGCAGCGTAGCTTCGCTAGCTATACACAATGAGCAGTTCTTC
NA 13 TRBJ2-3 TRBV27 NA CASTPTSTDTQYF TGTGCCAGCACCCCGACTAGCACAGATACGCAGTATTTT
NA 12 TRBJ1-2 TRBV5-1 NA CASSFRGSGYTF TGCGCCAGCAGCTTCCGGGGAAGTGGCTACACCTTC
NA 13 TRBJ2-2 TRBV5-6 few CASSLHGTGELFF TGTGCCAGCAGCTTGCACGGCACCGGGGAGCTGTTTTTT
NA 11 TRBJ2-5 TRBV2 few CASMGEETQYF TGTGCCAGCATGGGGGAAGAGACCCAGTACTTC
TRBD2 16 TRBJ2-5 TRBV12-3/TRBV12-4 NA CASSLRTSGGEETQYF TGTGCCAGCAGTTTACGGACTAGCGGGGGAGAAGAGACCCAGTACTTC
NA 13 TRBJ2-2 TRBV12-3/TRBV12-4 NA CASSPSKPGELFF TGTGCCAGCAGCCCCAGTAAGCCCGGGGAGCTGTTTTTT
NA 17 TRBJ2-5 TRBV7-9 NA CASSPLGGRVWQETQYF TGTGCCAGCAGCCCCCTTGGTGGGAGAGTTTGGCAAGAGACCCAGTACTTC
NA 15 TRBJ2-5 TRBV7-8 NA CASSLGAGALETQYF TGTGCCAGCAGCTTAGGGGCAGGAGCGTTGGAGACCCAGTACTTC